This T cell receptor (beta chain) originates from a study of T cell changes during pregnancy in multiple sclerosis. Here immunoSEQ multiplex PCR was the method, and the copy in TCRdb shows in-frame clones only, minus some. The table has 45,000 to 55,000 clones, 85% to 95% seen once. This CDR3 is built from 16 residues. Germline-derived CDR1 and CDR2 are SEHNR and FQNEAQ (reference sequence). V trimming: 3 bases; J trimming: 1 base; junction bases outside the gene matches: 6. This clone appeared a single time. This material consisted of CD4+ T cells from peripheral blood mononuclear cells, taken in the second trimester of pregnancy. V usage is TRBV7-9 and J usage is TRBJ2-5, with 9 bases matching TRBD1. The sequence derives from a female donor in good health, enrolled as a control in a pregnancy study. CDR3 DNA sequence: TGTGCCAGCAGCTTCTACGGGACAGGGATCCAAGAGACCCAGTACTTC. Its translation is CASSFYGTGIQETQYF. The variable domain in full, completed from reference TRBV7-9 and TRBJ2-5, reads DTGVSQNPRHKITKRGQNVTFRCDPISEHNRLYWYRQTLGQGPEFLTYFQNEAQLEKSRLLSDRFSAERPKGSFSTLEIQRTEQGDSAMYLCASSFYGTGIQETQYFGPGTRLLVL.